This TCR beta chain was retrieved from a study of cytotoxic CD8 clonotypes in ibrutinib-treated CLL. Overall study context: A median 12 months of treatment, range 6 to 36, preceded the collection of response samples.

Assay: immunoSEQ multiplex PCR; the TCRdb copy retains only in-frame clones and omits some. The profile shows fewer than 200,000 clones, roughly four fifths of them singletons. Germline V gives CDR1 SGHKS, CDR2 YYEKEE (reference sequence). The germline V and J ends were trimmed by 4 bases and 0 bases, with 13 bases remaining between them. This CDR3 has 15 amino acids. Study-wide results and limits: Whereas clonality rose at ibrutinib response, it declined toward baseline at progression.

This clone was counted between two and nine times. The antigen is undetermined. The chain couples TRBV5-5 to TRBJ1-1; a possible D gene is TRBD1 (6 bases). This receptor was taken from a human donor with chronic lymphocytic leukemia. Material: PBMCs, obtained after 24 months of ibrutinib treatment. CDR3 coding DNA: TGTGCCAGCAGCCCACGACAGGACATGAACACTGAAGCTTTCTTT. It codes for CASSPRQDMNTEAFF.